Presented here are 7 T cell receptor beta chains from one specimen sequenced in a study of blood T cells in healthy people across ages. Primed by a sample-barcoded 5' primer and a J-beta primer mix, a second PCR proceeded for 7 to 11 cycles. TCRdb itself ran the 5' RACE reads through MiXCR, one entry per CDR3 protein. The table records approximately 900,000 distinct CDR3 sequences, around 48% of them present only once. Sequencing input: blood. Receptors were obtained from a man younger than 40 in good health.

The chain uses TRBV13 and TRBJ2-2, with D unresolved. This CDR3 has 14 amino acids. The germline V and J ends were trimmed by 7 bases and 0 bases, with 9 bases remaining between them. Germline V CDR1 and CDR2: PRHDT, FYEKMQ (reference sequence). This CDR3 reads CASIWTSNTGELFF. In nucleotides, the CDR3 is TGTGCCAGCATATGGACCTCGAACACCGGGGAGCTGTTTTTT.

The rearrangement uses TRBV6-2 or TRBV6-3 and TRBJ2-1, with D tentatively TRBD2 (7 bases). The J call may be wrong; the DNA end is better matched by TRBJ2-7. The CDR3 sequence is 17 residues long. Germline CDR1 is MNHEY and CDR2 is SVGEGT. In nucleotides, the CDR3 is TGTGCCAGCAGTTATCCTGGGGGGGCGCCCTCCTACAATGAGCAGTACTTC. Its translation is CASSYPGGAPSYNEQYF.

CDR3 nucleotides: TGCAGCGTTGAGGAGGACAGGGGAAACACCATATATTTT. Protein: CSVEEDRGNTIYF. The chain links TRBV29-1 to TRBJ1-3; 7 nucleotides agree with TRBD1. J lost 4 bases, V lost 3 bases, and 3 bases had no gene match. This CDR3 is 13 amino acids long. Germline loops: CDR1 SQVTM, CDR2 ANQGSEA.

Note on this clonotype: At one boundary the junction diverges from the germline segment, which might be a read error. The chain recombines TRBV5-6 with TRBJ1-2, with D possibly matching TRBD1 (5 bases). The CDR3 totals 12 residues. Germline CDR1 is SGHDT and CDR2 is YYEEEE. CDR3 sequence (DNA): TGTGCCAGCAGCTCGGGGGGATATGACTACACCTTC. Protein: CASSSGGYDYTF.

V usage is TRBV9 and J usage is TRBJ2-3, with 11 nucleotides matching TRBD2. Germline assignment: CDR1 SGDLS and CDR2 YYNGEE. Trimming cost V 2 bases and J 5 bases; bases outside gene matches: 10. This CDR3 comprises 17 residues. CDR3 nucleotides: TGTGCCAGCAGCGTGAGCTTAGCGGGGGGGCTCGAAGATACGCAGTATTTT. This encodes CASSVSLAGGLEDTQYF.

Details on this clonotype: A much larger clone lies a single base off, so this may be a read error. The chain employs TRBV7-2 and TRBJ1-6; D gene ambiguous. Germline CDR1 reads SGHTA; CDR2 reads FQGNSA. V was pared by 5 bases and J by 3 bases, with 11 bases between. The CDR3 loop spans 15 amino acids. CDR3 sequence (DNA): TGTGCCAGCAGCGTAACCAGCCTCTATAATTCACCCCTCCACTTT. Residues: CASSVTSLYNSPLHF.

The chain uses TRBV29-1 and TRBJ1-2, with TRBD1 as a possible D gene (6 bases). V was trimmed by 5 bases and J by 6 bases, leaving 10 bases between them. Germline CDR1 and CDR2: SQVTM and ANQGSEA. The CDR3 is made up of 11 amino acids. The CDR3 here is CSVITGNGYTF. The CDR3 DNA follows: TGCAGCGTTATAACAGGGAATGGCTACACCTTC.